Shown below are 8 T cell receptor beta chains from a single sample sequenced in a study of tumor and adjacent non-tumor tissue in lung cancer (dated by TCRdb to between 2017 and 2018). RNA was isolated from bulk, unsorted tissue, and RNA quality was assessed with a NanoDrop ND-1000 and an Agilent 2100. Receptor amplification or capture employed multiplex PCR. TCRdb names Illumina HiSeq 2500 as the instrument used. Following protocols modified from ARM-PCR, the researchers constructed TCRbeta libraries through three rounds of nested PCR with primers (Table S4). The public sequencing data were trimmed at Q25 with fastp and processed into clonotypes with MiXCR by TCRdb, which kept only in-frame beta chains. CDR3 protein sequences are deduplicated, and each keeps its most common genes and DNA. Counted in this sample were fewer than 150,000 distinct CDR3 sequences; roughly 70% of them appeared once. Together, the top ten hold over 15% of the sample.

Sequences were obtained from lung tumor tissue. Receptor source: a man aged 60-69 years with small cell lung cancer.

The CDR3 DNA is TGCAGTGCTAGAAGGTTGGGGGGGCAAAGCAATCAGCCCCAGCATTTT. It specifies CSARRLGGQSNQPQHF. V gene TRBV20-1 combines with J gene TRBJ1-5; D might be TRBD1 (6 bases). This CDR3 contains 16 residues. V shed 2 bases and J shed 1 base, with 15 bases lying between them. Per germline, CDR1 DFQATT and CDR2 SNEGSKA (reference sequence).

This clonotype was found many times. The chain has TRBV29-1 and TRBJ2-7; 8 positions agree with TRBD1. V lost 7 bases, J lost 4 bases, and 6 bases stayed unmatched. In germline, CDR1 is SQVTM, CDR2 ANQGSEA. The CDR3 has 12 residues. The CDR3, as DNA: TGCAGCGGGGGACAGGAGAGTTACGAGCAGTACTTC. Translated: CSGGQESYEQYF.

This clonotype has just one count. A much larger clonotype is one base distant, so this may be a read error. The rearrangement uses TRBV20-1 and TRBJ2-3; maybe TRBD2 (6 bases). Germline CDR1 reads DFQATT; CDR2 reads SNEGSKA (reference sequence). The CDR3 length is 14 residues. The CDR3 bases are TGCAGTGCCAAGCCTGGCGGGACCGGGGATACGCTGTATTTT. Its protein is CSAKPGGTGDTLYF.

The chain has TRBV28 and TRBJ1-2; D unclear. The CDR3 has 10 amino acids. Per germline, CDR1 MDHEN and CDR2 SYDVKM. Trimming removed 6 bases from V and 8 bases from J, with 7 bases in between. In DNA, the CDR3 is TGTGCCAGCAGGGAGGTGGGCTACACCTTC. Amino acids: CASREVGYTF.

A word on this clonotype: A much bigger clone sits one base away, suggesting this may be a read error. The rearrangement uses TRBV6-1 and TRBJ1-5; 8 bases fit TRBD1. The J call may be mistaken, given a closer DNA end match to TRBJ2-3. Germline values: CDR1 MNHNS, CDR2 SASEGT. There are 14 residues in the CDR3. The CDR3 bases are TGTGCCAGCAGTGAGGCAGGGGGCAATCAGCCCCAGTATTTT. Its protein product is CASSEAGGNQPQYF.

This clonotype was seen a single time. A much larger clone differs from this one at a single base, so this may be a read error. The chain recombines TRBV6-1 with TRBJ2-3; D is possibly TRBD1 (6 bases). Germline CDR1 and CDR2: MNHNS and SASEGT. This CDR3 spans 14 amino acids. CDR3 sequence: CANSTDRRTDTQYF. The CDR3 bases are TGTGCCAACAGTACGGACAGACGCACAGATACGCAGTATTTT.

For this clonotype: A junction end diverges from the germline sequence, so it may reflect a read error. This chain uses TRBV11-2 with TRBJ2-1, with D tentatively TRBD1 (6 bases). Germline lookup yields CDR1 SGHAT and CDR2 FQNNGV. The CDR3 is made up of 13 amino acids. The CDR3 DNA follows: TGTACAAGCAGCTTAGGACAGAACAATAAGCAGTTCTTC. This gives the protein CTSSLGQNNKQFF.

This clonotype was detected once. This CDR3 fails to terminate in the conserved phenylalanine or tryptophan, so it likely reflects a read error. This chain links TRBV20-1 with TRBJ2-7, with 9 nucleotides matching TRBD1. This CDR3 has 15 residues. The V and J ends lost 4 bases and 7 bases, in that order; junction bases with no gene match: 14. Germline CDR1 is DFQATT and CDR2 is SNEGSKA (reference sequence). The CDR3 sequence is CSATPGQGLGIEQYL. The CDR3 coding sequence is TGCAGTGCTACTCCGGGACAGGGCTTGGGAATTGAGCAGTACCTC.